This T cell receptor beta chain was sequenced for a study of memory B cells and T cells in multiple sclerosis. The assay was immunoSEQ multiplex PCR, and TCRdb's table has in-frame clones only and misses some. The sample yields over 6,500 clones, roughly 61% seen once. Per germline, CDR1 MNHEY and CDR2 SVGAGI. The CDR3 has 15 residues. The V end was cut by 5 bases, the J end by 4 bases, with 17 bases between. General study points: Shared clonotype counts depended on differing compartment clone-set sizes and were normalized.

Turning to this clone: The antigen is undetermined.

This chain uses TRBV6-5 with TRBJ1-2; the D gene is possibly TRBD1 (6 bases). The source is a human donor with multiple sclerosis. Sample: memory (CD45RO+) CD8+ T cells from blood. The CDR3 nucleotides read TGTGCCAGCAGTGCCGGCAGGGGATGGGGCTATGGCTACACCTTC. The encoded protein is CASSAGRGWGYGYTF.